One and the same sample provided the 30 T cell receptor beta chains below, sequenced in a study of monozygotic twins with inflammatory bowel disease. Each CDR3 protein gets one entry in TCRdb, which reprocessed the 5' RACE reads and gives no DNA. The sample's table shows around 450,000 distinct CDR3 sequences. The source material was blood. The source is a human donor with ulcerative colitis or Crohn's disease, or a healthy co-twin of an affected twin (not recorded which).

The chain uses TRBV12-3 or TRBV12-4 and TRBJ2-4; TCRdb reports TRBD1, a call that lacks DNA to check it against. The CDR3 length is 12 residues. The CDR3 sequence: CASRYNRGVQYF.

The rearrangement joins TRBV7-2 to TRBJ2-7. This CDR3 spans 13 amino acids. Germline V CDR1 and CDR2: SGHTA, FQGNSA. The CDR3 here is CASSLVIRGEQYF.

The chain has TRBV7-2 and TRBJ1-5; no DNA is available, so the TRBD1 call from TCRdb remains unchecked. CDR1 is SGHTA and CDR2 is FQGNSA in the germline V gene. This CDR3 contains 15 residues. CDR3 residues: CASSVGQGGNQPQHF.

The J gene is TRBJ2-3, the V gene TRBV15. Germline CDR1 reads LNHNV; CDR2 reads YYDKDF (reference sequence). CDR3 length: 14 residues. CDR3 region: CATSVKGSRDTQYF.

This chain uses TRBV9 with TRBJ1-1; TCRdb's D gene call, TRBD1, goes unchecked for lack of DNA. The CDR3 sequence is 14 residues long. Germline CDR1 SGDLS, CDR2 YYNGEE. This CDR3 reads CASSAGQVNTEAFF.

The chain is built from TRBV29-1 and TRBJ2-1; the D gene TCRdb calls, TRBD2, cannot be checked with no DNA. CDR1 and CDR2 (germline): SQVTM, ANQGSEA. The CDR3 contains 20 residues. Here the CDR3 reads CSVEVEGRALFGSSYNEQFF.

The chain uses TRBV5-1 and TRBJ2-5. The germline V gene has CDR1 SGHRS and CDR2 YFSETQ. The CDR3 consists of 15 residues. CDR3 protein: CASSSHLTVQETQYF. Based on the CDR3 plus reference TRBV5-1 and TRBJ2-5, the full variable domain is KAGVTQTPRYLIKTRGQQVTLSCSPISGHRSVSWYQQTPGQGLQFLFEYFSETQRNKGNFPGRFSGRQFSNSRSEMNVSTLELGDSALYLCASSSHLTVQETQYFGPGTRLLVL.

The V and J genes are TRBV5-4 and TRBJ2-3; the TCRdb call, TRBD1, lacks DNA for checking. Germline V CDR1 and CDR2: SGHNT, YYREEE (reference sequence). This CDR3 has 16 residues. The CDR3 loop is CASSLGSTGGTDTQYF.

The chain has TRBV20-1 and TRBJ2-1; checking the TCRdb D call of TRBD2 is not possible without DNA. Germline CDR1 is DFQATT and CDR2 is SNEGSKA (reference sequence). This CDR3 region has 18 residues. CDR3 region: CSAFGTSGSWSSYNEQFF.

The rearrangement links TRBV7-9 to TRBJ2-5. The CDR3 extends over 14 amino acids. Germline assignment: CDR1 SEHNR and CDR2 FQNEAQ (reference sequence). The CDR3 loop reads CASSWTRDQETQYF.

The chain recombines TRBV7-9 with TRBJ1-1; the TCRdb D gene call, TRBD1, has no DNA to confirm it. Germline values: CDR1 SEHNR, CDR2 FQNEAQ (reference sequence). This CDR3 is built from 13 residues. The chain's CDR3 is CASSLRDRTQAFF. Supplemented by reference TRBV7-9 and TRBJ1-1, the full variable domain reads DTGVSQNPRHKITKRGQNVTFRCDPISEHNRLYWYRQTLGQGPEFLTYFQNEAQLEKSRLLSDRFSAERPKGSFSTLEIQRTEQGDSAMYLCASSLRDRTQAFFGQGTRLTVV.

CDR3: CASSLRRGESYNEQFF. The chain recombines TRBV11-2 with TRBJ2-1; TCRdb selects TRBD2, and the lack of DNA leaves this call unchecked. Germline CDR1 and CDR2: SGHAT and FQNNGV. The length of the CDR3 is 16 residues.

The rearrangement uses TRBV14 and TRBJ2-2. This CDR3 is built from 13 residues. Germline CDR1 is SGHDN and CDR2 is FVKESK. CDR3 in amino acids: CASSFTMTGELFF.

The V call is TRBV27, the J call TRBJ2-3. Germline V gives CDR1 MNHEY, CDR2 SMNVEV (reference sequence). The CDR3 length is 12 residues. CDR3 sequence reads: CASSSAIPTQYF.

The genes are TRBV27 and TRBJ1-5. Germline V gives CDR1 MNHEY, CDR2 SMNVEV (reference sequence). This CDR3 comprises 13 residues. The CDR3 reads CASGVSSNQPQHF.

The chain links TRBV29-1 to TRBJ2-3; the TCRdb D gene call, TRBD2, has no DNA to confirm it. CDR1 and CDR2 from the germline V gene are SQVTM and ANQGSEA. The CDR3 has 19 residues. The CDR3 here is CSVEFPLAGGTPVPDTQYF.

The chain carries TRBV7-2 and TRBJ2-7; TCRdb's D call, TRBD2, is unchecked because there is no DNA. Germline V gene sequence: CDR1 SGHTA, CDR2 FQGNSA. This CDR3 is built from 17 residues. The CDR3 loop is CASSPSYLGARYSEQYF. Complete variable domain (other parts from reference TRBV7-2 and TRBJ2-7): GAGVSQSPSNKVTEKGKDVELRCDPISGHTALYWYRQSLGQGLEFLIYFQGNSAPDKSGLPSDRFSAERTGGSVSTLTIQRTQQEDSAVYLCASSPSYLGARYSEQYFGPGTRLTVT.

The chain is built from TRBV10-3 and TRBJ2-5; the TCRdb D gene call, TRBD2, has no DNA to confirm it. This CDR3 spans 14 amino acids. In germline, CDR1 is ENHRY, CDR2 SYGVKD. CDR3: CAISGSEGGETQYF.

This chain uses TRBV2 with TRBJ2-1. Germline CDR1 is SNHLY and CDR2 is FYNNEI. The CDR3 extends over 15 amino acids. CDR3 amino acids: CASREGRGSYNEQFF. Together with reference TRBV2 and TRBJ2-1, the CDR3 gives the full variable domain: EPEVTQTPSHQVTQMGQEVILRCVPISNHLYFYWYRQILGQKVEFLVSFYNNEISEKSEIFDDQFSVERPDGSNFTLKIRSTKLEDSAMYFCASREGRGSYNEQFFGPGTRLTVL.

The CDR3 protein is CASVSGPRVGVGGLFEAFF. The rearrangement joins TRBV12-3 or TRBV12-4 to TRBJ1-1. CDR3 size: 19 residues.

The chain combines TRBV7-9 with TRBJ2-3; TCRdb gives TRBD2 as the D gene, but with no DNA this cannot be confirmed. The germline CDR1 and CDR2 sequences are SEHNR and FQNEAQ (reference sequence). The CDR3 is 17 amino acids. The CDR3 is CASSLVGAGQFTDTQYF. Complete variable domain (other parts from reference TRBV7-9 and TRBJ2-3): DTGVSQNPRHKITKRGQNVTFRCDPISEHNRLYWYRQTLGQGPEFLTYFQNEAQLEKSRLLSDRFSAERPKGSFSTLEIQRTEQGDSAMYLCASSLVGAGQFTDTQYFGPGTRLTVL.

The V gene is TRBV20-1, the J gene TRBJ2-5; no DNA is available, so the TRBD1 call from TCRdb remains unchecked. This CDR3 contains 13 residues. CDR1 DFQATT and CDR2 SNEGSKA come from the germline V gene (reference sequence). CDR3 sequence reads: CSAATGGTETQYF.

The rearrangement links TRBV7-6 to TRBJ2-1. Germline CDR1 is SGHVS and CDR2 is FNYEAQ. This CDR3 contains 14 residues. The CDR3 loop is CASSKGNVDNEQFF.

The rearrangement joins TRBV7-2 to TRBJ2-6. The CDR3 covers 15 residues. Germline values: CDR1 SGHTA, CDR2 FQGNSA. The CDR3 sequence: CASRPELSGANVLTF.

The chain couples TRBV7-9 to TRBJ1-5. There are 15 residues in the CDR3. Germline CDR1 and CDR2: SEHNR and FQNEAQ (reference sequence). This chain's CDR3 is CASSSGQYSNQPQHF.

V gene TRBV9 combines with J gene TRBJ2-7; the TCRdb D gene call, TRBD1, has no DNA to confirm it. The CDR3 is 13 amino acids. Looked up from germline, CDR1 is SGDLS and CDR2 is YYNGEE. CDR3 in amino acids: CASSGGPASEQYF.

The gene calls are TRBV10-3 and TRBJ2-2; without DNA, the TCRdb call of TRBD2 cannot be checked. Germline values: CDR1 ENHRY, CDR2 SYGVKD. This CDR3 has 14 amino acids. The CDR3 region is CAISDRDGPGELFF.

The chain uses TRBV6-1 and TRBJ2-6; lacking DNA, the TRBD1 call made by TCRdb goes unchecked. Germline-derived CDR1 and CDR2 are MNHNS and SASEGT. The length of the CDR3 is 16 residues. This CDR3 is CASRGTGGSGANVLTF.

V usage is TRBV7-2 and J usage is TRBJ2-7. Germline values: CDR1 SGHTA, CDR2 FQGNSA. This CDR3 comprises 13 residues. The CDR3 region is CASSSQLWDEQYF.

The V call is TRBV27, the J call TRBJ1-2; there is no DNA to check the TCRdb D call of TRBD1. This CDR3 has 17 residues. Germline V gene lookup returns CDR1 MNHEY and CDR2 SMNVEV (reference sequence). The CDR3 here is CASSLTTGAGANYGYTF.